A selection of T cell receptor beta chains follows, all from one sample in a study of radiation and T cells in renal cell carcinoma. Only in-frame clones appear in the TCRdb table, and some are missing; sequencing was by immunoSEQ multiplex PCR. The table records approximately 45,000 clones, approximately 80% of them present only once. This sample comprised blood, obtained from a patient whose treatment included radiotherapy and nephrectomy. The source is a woman aged 70-85 years with renal cell carcinoma. CDR3s include the opening cysteine and the closing phenylalanine or tryptophan. D genes are given only for firm matches. Where a row states a size, it is once, few, many or the class of an expanded clone; other rows omit it.

>TRBD1|NA|TRBJ2-3|TRBV2
TGTGCCAGCAGTGTAGGTCAGGGGGCGGTCGCAGATACGCAGTATTTT
CASSVGQGAVADTQYF
>NA|NA|TRBJ2-5|TRBV9
TGTGCCAGCAGCGGGGGACGGTTTCAAGAGACCCAGTACTTC
CASSGGRFQETQYF
>NA|many|TRBJ2-1|TRBV29-1
TGCAGCGTTGGGGCAGGGGACGGTGGAGAGCAGTTCTTC
CSVGAGDGGEQFF
>NA|few|TRBJ2-6|TRBV6-1
TGTGCCAGCAGTGAACGGTTCTCTGGGGCCAACGTCCTGACTTTC
CASSERFSGANVLTF
>NA|NA|TRBJ2-5|TRBV7-9
TGTGCCAGCAGCCAAAAAGAGACCCAGTACTTC
CASSQKETQYF
>NA|NA|TRBJ1-1|TRBV19
TGTGCCAGTAGTAACCTGTGGTCTGAAGCTTTCTTT
CASSNLWSEAFF
>NA|NA|TRBJ2-3|TRBV5-1
TGCGCCAGCAGCTTGGGTTCAGGAGGGGTTAGCACAGATACGCAGTATTTT
CASSLGSGGVSTDTQYF
>TRBD1|NA|TRBJ1-1|TRBV19
TGTGCCAGTACAGAAAGAAGACAGGGCGGCGAAGCTTTCTTT
CASTERRQGGEAFF
>NA|NA|TRBJ2-5|TRBV10-3
TGTGCCATCAGTGTGGGGGTGGGAGAGACCCAGTACTTC
CAISVGVGETQYF
>TRBD2|NA|TRBJ2-2|TRBV10-3
TGTGCCATCAGGCCAGCGGGAGTACGGACCGGGGAGCTGTTTTTT
CAIRPAGVRTGELFF
>TRBD2|NA|TRBJ2-1|TRBV27
TGTGCCAGCAGTTTCCGGTTAGTGTCTAGCGGGAGTAGGAATGAGCAGTTCTTC
CASSFRLVSSGSRNEQFF
>NA|NA|TRBJ1-2|TRBV6-1
TGTGCCAGCTCCGGGGGACCCTTTGCTAACTATGGCTACACCTTC
CASSGGPFANYGYTF
>NA|NA|TRBJ1-1|TRBV4-3
TGCGCCAGCAGCCAAGGTGTCGGTGGGGAGACTGAAGCTTTCTTT
CASSQGVGGETEAFF
>TRBD2|NA|TRBJ2-3|TRBV5-1
TGCGCCAGCAGGTCCGGACTAGCGGGGGGCAGCACAGATACGCAGTATTTT
CASRSGLAGGSTDTQYF
>NA|NA|TRBJ1-1|TRBV27
TGTGCCAGCAGTTTATTGGCGAACACTGAAGCTTTCTTT
CASSLLANTEAFF
>NA|NA|TRBJ2-5|TRBV7-9
TGTGCCAGCAGCTTAGTTCCCAGAATGGAGACCCAGTACTTC
CASSLVPRMETQYF
>NA|NA|TRBJ2-7|TRBV10-2
TGCGCCAGCAGTGAGGGGGGCTACGAGCAGTACTTC
CASSEGGYEQYF
>TRBD2|NA|TRBJ2-4|TRBV27
TGTGCCAGCAGTTTCTCCGGGAGGGACAAAAACATTCAGTACTTC
CASSFSGRDKNIQYF
>NA|few|TRBJ1-1|TRBV27
TGTGCCAGCAGTTTATCGCGGGGAGCGGCTGAAGCTTTCTTT
CASSLSRGAAEAFF
>NA|NA|TRBJ1-4|TRBV5-6
TGTGCCAGCAGCTTCTACGGAGATGAAAAACTGTTTTTT
CASSFYGDEKLFF
>TRBD1|NA|TRBJ2-7|TRBV5-1
TGCGCCAGCAGCTCGGAGGACAGGGGGCGGCGCGAGCAGTACTTC
CASSSEDRGRREQYF
>NA|NA|TRBJ2-7|TRBV2
TGTGCCAGCACCCGCCCCGACACCTACGAGCAGTACTTC
CASTRPDTYEQYF
>NA|NA|TRBJ1-5|TRBV11-2
TGTGCCAGCAGCTTAGATCAGGGTGGCAATCAGCCCCAGCATTTT
CASSLDQGGNQPQHF
>NA|NA|TRBJ1-1|TRBV12-5
TGTGCTAGTGGTTTGGGGGGCGACAACACTGAAGCTTTCTTT
CASGLGGDNTEAFF
>TRBD2|NA|TRBJ2-3|TRBV7-2
TGTGCCAGCAGCATTAGCGGGAGAACAGATACGCAGTATTTT
CASSISGRTDTQYF
>NA|NA|TRBJ1-2|TRBV27
TGTGCCAGCAGTTTGAAGGGCGTTGCCTATGGCTACACCTTC
CASSLKGVAYGYTF
>NA|NA|TRBJ2-3|TRBV5-5
TGTGCCAGCAGCTTGACGAGAGTCCCAGATACGCAGTATTTT
CASSLTRVPDTQYF
>TRBD1|NA|TRBJ1-4|TRBV10-3
TGTGCCATCAGTGAGCCCGGGACAGGGGGAAAACTGTTTTTT
CAISEPGTGGKLFF
>TRBD2|NA|TRBJ2-2|TRBV5-6
TGTGCCAGCAGCTTAGCGGGAACGAACACCGGGGAGCTGTTTTTT
CASSLAGTNTGELFF
>NA|NA|TRBJ2-1|TRBV5-1
TGCGCCAGCAGCTTCGACAGATCCAATGAGCAGTTCTTC
CASSFDRSNEQFF
>TRBD1|NA|TRBJ2-4|TRBV13
TGTGCCAGCAGCTTTTGGACAGGGGCAGCCAAAAACATTCAGTACTTC
CASSFWTGAAKNIQYF